The 13 T cell receptor beta chains below come from one sample, sequenced in a study of blood T cell repertoires in COVID-19. TCRdb's table, derived via immunoSEQ multiplex PCR, lists solely in-frame clones and lacks some. The sample has some 270,000 clones; 75% to 90% are singletons. Sequencing input: peripheral blood. The receptors here all came from a woman between 65 and 79 years old with acute or convalescent COVID-19.

This chain links TRBV5-1 with TRBJ2-2, with a tentative D call TRBD2 (5 bases). This CDR3 is 13 amino acids long. V lost 5 bases and J 3 bases, leaving 8 bases between the germline ends. Germline values: CDR1 SGHRS, CDR2 YFSETQ. The CDR3 DNA sequence: TGCGCCAGCAGGGAGGCAGACACCGGGGAGCTGTTTTTT. Residues: CASREADTGELFF. The variable domain in full, completed from reference TRBV5-1 and TRBJ2-2, reads KAGVTQTPRYLIKTRGQQVTLSCSPISGHRSVSWYQQTPGQGLQFLFEYFSETQRNKGNFPGRFSGRQFSNSRSEMNVSTLELGDSALYLCASREADTGELFFGEGSRLTVL.

This clone was detected only a few times. V and J are TRBV3-1 (or the pseudogene TRBV3-2) and TRBJ2-7; the D gene is possibly TRBD1 (6 bases). Germline CDR1 is LGHDT and CDR2 is YNNKEL (reference sequence). This CDR3 has 14 residues. With 4 bases removed from V and 2 bases from J, the gap between germline ends came to 12 bases. CDR3 in amino acids: CASSPGQLTYEQYF. The DNA for the CDR3 is TGTGCCAGCAGCCCGGGACAACTAACCTACGAGCAGTACTTC.

CDR3 DNA: TGTGCCAGCAGCTTAGATCCCCCTCCAGGAGATACGCAGTATTTT. Its protein product is CASSLDPPPGDTQYF. This rearrangement joins TRBV3-1 (or the pseudogene TRBV3-2) to TRBJ2-3; unclear D gene. This CDR3 is built from 15 residues. V was clipped by 5 bases and J by 5 bases, with 17 bases between them. Germline assignment: CDR1 LGHDT and CDR2 YNNKEL (reference sequence).

The genes are TRBV5-8 and TRBJ1-5; a possible D gene is TRBD1 (5 bases). The V end lost 1 base, the J end lost 0 bases, and 17 bases lay between the germline ends. The germline V gene has CDR1 SGHTS and CDR2 YDEGEE. CDR3 length equals 18 residues. The DNA for the CDR3 is TGTGCCAGCAGCTTGAAGCAGGGAGGATGGGATAGCAATCAGCCCCAGCATTTT. Amino acid sequence: CASSLKQGGWDSNQPQHF.

V usage is TRBV11-2 and J usage is TRBJ2-3, with 11 bases identical to TRBD2. Per the germline V gene, CDR1 is SGHAT and CDR2 is FQNNGV. This CDR3 is built from 15 residues. V gave up 3 bases and J gave up 8 bases; unmatched junction bases: 7. CDR3 sequence: CASSLLSGGEVTQYF. DNA for the CDR3: TGTGCCAGCAGCTTGCTTAGCGGGGGGGAGGTTACGCAGTATTTT.

In regard to this clone: The same CDR3 can be traced to other DNA sequences in this sample. For the CDR3, the DNA is TGTGCCAGCTCACCCGGGGAAGACTATGGCTACACCTTC. Amino acid sequence: CASSPGEDYGYTF. The rearrangement uses TRBV18 and TRBJ1-2; D is unclear. This CDR3 contains 13 residues. V was clipped by 3 bases and J by 3 bases, with 8 bases between them. Germline lookup yields CDR1 KGHSH and CDR2 LQKENI.

The chain combines TRBV28 with TRBJ1-2, with D possibly TRBD1 on 5 matching bases. Trimming pared 7 bases from V and 5 bases from J, leaving 20 bases between. The CDR3 length is 15 residues. Germline V CDR1 and CDR2: MDHEN, SYDVKM. The CDR3 region has the DNA TGTGCCAGCACCATAATGGGGGGAATTCTTTATGGCTACACCTTC. This encodes CASTIMGGILYGYTF.

The J gene is TRBJ2-3, the V gene TRBV15; tentatively, D is TRBD1 (6 bases). Germline lookup yields CDR1 LNHNV and CDR2 YYDKDF (reference sequence). The CDR3 length is 17 residues. V lost 5 bases, J lost 6 bases, and 24 bases lay in between. CDR3 protein: CATSAGGFRGRPDTQYF. Here the CDR3 DNA reads TGTGCCACCAGCGCCGGAGGTTTCAGGGGACGACCTGATACGCAGTATTTT. The full variable domain, rest sourced from reference TRBV15 and TRBJ2-3, is DAMVIQNPRYQVTQFGKPVTLSCSQTLNHNVMYWYQQKSSQAPKLLFHYYDKDFNNEADTPDNFQSRRPNTSFCFLDIRSPGLGDTAMYLCATSAGGFRGRPDTQYFGPGTRLTVL.

The chain uses TRBV10-3 and TRBJ1-1, with 7 bases fitting TRBD1. CDR1 is ENHRY and CDR2 is SYGVKD in the germline V gene. The CDR3 has 14 amino acids. J lost 4 bases, V lost 6 bases, and 8 bases had no gene match. The CDR3 region has the DNA TGTGCCATCAGGAACCGGGACAGCGGCACTGAAGCTTTCTTT. Protein: CAIRNRDSGTEAFF.

J is TRBJ2-3 and V is TRBV21-1; the listed D gene, TRBD1, was not tested against the DNA. TRBV21-1 is shown as a pseudogene. The CDR3 is 16 amino acids. The CDR3 reads CASSSCRTGDTDTQYF. The CDR3 nucleotides read TGTGCCAGCAGCAGTTGCAGGACAGGGGACACAGATACGCAGTATTTT.

The rearrangement links TRBV30 to TRBJ2-7; 9 nucleotides line up with TRBD1. With V trimmed by 7 bases and J by 3 bases, 7 bases remained unmatched. The CDR3 runs 13 residues. Germline CDR1 and CDR2: GTSNPN and SVGIG (reference sequence). The CDR3 sequence: CASRRQGGYEQYF. CDR3 coding DNA: TGTGCCTCTCGCCGACAGGGGGGCTACGAGCAGTACTTC.

The V call is TRBV21-1, the J call TRBJ2-3; TRBD2, the table's D call, was not compared with the DNA. TRBV21-1 is a pseudogene locus. This CDR3 spans 19 amino acids. The chain's CDR3 is CASKRVLTGGTRSTDTQYF. The CDR3 DNA sequence: TGTGCCAGCAAGCGGGTACTAACGGGGGGGACCCGGAGCACAGATACGCAGTATTTT.

This sequence joins TRBV7-9 and TRBJ2-7; D is ambiguous. From germline, CDR1 is SEHNR and CDR2 FQNEAQ (reference sequence). The V end was cut by 4 bases, the J end by 0 bases, with 13 bases between. The CDR3 is 15 amino acids. CDR3 bases: TGTGCCAGCAGCTACTTCCCGGGTGACTCCTACGAGCAGTACTTC. Its protein is CASSYFPGDSYEQYF.